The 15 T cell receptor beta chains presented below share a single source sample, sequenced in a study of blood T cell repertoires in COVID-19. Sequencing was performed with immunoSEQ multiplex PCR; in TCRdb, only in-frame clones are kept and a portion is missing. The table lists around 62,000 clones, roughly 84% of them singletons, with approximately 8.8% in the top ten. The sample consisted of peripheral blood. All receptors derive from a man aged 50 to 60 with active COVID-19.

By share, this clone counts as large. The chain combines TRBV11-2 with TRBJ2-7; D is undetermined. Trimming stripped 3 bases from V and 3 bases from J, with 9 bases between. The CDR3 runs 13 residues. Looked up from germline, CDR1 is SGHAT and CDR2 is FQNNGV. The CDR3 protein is CASSLEIHYEQYF. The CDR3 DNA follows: TGTGCCAGCAGCTTGGAGATACACTACGAGCAGTACTTC.

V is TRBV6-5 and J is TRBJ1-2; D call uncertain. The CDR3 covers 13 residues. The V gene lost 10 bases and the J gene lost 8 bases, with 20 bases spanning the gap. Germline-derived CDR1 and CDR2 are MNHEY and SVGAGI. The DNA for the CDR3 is TGTGCCACCAGCCAGACCGGGAGCCGGGGCTACACCTTC. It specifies CATSQTGSRGYTF.

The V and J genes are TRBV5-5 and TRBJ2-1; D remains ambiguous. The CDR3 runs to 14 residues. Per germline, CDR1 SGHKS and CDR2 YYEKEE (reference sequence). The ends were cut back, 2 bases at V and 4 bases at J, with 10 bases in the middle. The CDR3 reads CASSFTPTYNEQFF. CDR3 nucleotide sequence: TGTGCCAGCAGCTTTACGCCGACTTACAATGAGCAGTTCTTC. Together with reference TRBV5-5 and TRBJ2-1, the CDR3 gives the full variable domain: DAGVTQSPTHLIKTRGQQVTLRCSPISGHKSVSWYQQVLGQGPQFIFQYYEKEERGRGNFPDRFSARQFPNYSSELNVNALLLGDSALYLCASSFTPTYNEQFFGPGTRLTVL.

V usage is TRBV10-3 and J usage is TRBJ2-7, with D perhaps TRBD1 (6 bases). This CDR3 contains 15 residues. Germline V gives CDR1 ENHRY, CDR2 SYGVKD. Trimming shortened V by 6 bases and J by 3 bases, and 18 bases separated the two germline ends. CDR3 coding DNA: TGTGCCATCAGGCCCAGGGGCAGCGGTAACTACGAGCAGTACTTC. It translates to CAIRPRGSGNYEQYF.

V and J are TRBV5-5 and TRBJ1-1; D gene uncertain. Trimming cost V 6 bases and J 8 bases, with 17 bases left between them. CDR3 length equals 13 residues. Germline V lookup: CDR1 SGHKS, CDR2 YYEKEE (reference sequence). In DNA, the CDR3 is TGTGCCAGCATTCAGGTGCCTTTTCGCGAAGCTTTCTTT. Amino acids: CASIQVPFREAFF.

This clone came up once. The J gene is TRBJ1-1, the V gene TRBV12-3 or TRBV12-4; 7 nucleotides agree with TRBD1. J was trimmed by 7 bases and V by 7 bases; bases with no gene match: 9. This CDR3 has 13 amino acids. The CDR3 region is CASTSGGVIEAFF. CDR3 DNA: TGTGCCAGCACCTCAGGGGGAGTCATTGAAGCTTTCTTT.

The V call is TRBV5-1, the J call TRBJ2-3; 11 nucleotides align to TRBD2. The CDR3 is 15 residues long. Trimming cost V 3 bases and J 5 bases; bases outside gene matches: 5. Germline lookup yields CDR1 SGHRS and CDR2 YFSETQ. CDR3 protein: CASSYLAGGQDTQYF. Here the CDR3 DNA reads TGCGCCAGCAGCTATCTAGCGGGGGGACAAGATACGCAGTATTTT.

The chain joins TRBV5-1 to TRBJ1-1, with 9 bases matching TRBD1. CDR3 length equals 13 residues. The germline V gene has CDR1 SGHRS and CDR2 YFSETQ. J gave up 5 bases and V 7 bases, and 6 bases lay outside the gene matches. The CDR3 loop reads CASGDRVGTEAFF. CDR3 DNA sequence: TGCGCCAGCGGGGACAGGGTGGGAACTGAAGCTTTCTTT.

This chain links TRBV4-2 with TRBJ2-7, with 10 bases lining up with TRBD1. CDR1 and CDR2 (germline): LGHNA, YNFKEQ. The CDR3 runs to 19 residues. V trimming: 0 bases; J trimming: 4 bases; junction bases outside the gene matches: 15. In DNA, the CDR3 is TGTGCCAGCAGCCAAGAAAGGCCTCCCGGGACAGGGGATTTGTACGAGCAGTACTTC. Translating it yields CASSQERPPGTGDLYEQYF.

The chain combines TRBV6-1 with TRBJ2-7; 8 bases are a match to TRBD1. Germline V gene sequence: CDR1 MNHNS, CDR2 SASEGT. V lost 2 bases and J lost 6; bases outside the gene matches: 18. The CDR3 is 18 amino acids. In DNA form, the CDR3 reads TGTGCCAGCAGTGAAAGGGGGACAGGTTGGTACTCCATTCCCGAGCAGTACTTC. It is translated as CASSERGTGWYSIPEQYF.

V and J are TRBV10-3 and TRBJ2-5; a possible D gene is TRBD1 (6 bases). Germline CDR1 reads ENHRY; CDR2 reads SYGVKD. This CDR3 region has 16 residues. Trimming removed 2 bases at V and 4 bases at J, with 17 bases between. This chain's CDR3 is CAISERAPGDGETQYF. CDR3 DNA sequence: TGTGCCATCAGTGAGCGGGCTCCAGGGGATGGAGAGACCCAGTACTTC.

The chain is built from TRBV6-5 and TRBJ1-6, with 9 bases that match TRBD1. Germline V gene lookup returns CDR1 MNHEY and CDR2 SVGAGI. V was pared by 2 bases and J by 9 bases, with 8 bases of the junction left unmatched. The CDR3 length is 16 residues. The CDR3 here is CASSYVPGQGGSPLHF. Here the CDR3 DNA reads TGTGCCAGCAGTTACGTTCCGGGACAGGGAGGTTCACCCCTCCACTTT.

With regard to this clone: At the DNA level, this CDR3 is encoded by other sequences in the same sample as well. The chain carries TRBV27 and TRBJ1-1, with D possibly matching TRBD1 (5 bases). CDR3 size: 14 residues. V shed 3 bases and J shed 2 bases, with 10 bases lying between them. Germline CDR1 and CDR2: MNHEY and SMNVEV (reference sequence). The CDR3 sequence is CASSLGQGNTEAFF. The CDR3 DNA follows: TGTGCCAGCAGTTTGGGGCAGGGAAACACTGAAGCTTTCTTT.

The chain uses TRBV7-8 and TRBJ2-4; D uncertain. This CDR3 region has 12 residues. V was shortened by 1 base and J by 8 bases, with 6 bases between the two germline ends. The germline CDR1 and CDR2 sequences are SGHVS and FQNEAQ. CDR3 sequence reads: CASSLGSDIQYF. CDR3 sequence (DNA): TGTGCCAGCAGCTTAGGTTCGGACATTCAGTACTTC.

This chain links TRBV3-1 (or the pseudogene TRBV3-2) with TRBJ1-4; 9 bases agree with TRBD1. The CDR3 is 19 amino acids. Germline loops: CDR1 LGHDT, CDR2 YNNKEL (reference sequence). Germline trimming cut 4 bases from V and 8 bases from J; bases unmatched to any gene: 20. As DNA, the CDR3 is TGTGCCAGCAGCCCCGATCGAACGGGACAGGGTTTCTTTAGGGAAAAACTGTTTTTT. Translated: CASSPDRTGQGFFREKLFF.